The next 8 T cell receptor beta chains were all read from a single sample in a study of vaccination and CD4 T cells after COVID-19. Treatment indicated: approximately nine-day PBMC culture with coronavirus spike peptide pools or control peptides (ViraFEST assay). The antigens these receptors bind are not known. Oncomine TCR Beta short-read sequencing was applied to DNA from cultured CD4+ T cells. In TCRdb, the PCR reads were re-called with MiXCR into one record per CDR3 protein. The sample consists of about 5,900 distinct CDR3 sequences, approximately 60% of them appearing once. Sequencing input: CD4+ T cells from blood, cultured in vitro. These receptors all come from a human donor who had recovered from COVID-19.

There are a few counts of this clonotype. J is TRBJ2-2 and V is TRBV7-9; TRBD1 matches 7 bases. Trimming cost V 1 base and J 6 bases; bases outside gene matches: 8. There are 16 residues in the CDR3. CDR1 is SEHNR and CDR2 is FQNEAQ in the germline V gene (reference sequence). In nucleotides, the CDR3 is TGTGCCAGCAGCTTAGTAAGACAGGGTTACGCCGGGGAGCTGTTTTTT. It specifies CASSLVRQGYAGELFF.

This chain uses TRBV11-3 with TRBJ1-2; perhaps TRBD1 as D (6 bases). Germline loops: CDR1 SGHNT, CDR2 YENEEA. Trimming pared 0 bases from V and 2 bases from J, leaving 10 bases between. CDR3 length equals 15 residues. DNA for the CDR3: TGTGCCAGCAGCTTAGAGGGGGGCACGAACTATGGCTACACCTTC. Translating gives CASSLEGGTNYGYTF.

Sample share makes this clonotype medium-sized (0.01 to 0.1%). The chain carries TRBV20-1 and TRBJ1-2; 7 bases are a match to TRBD1. This CDR3 region has 13 residues. J gave up 6 bases and V 0 bases, and 4 bases lay outside the gene matches. CDR1 is DFQATT and CDR2 is SNEGSKA in the germline V gene (reference sequence). CDR3 amino acids: CSARDYTGDGYTF. The CDR3 bases are TGCAGTGCTAGAGATTATACAGGGGATGGCTACACCTTC.

This sequence joins TRBV10-3 and TRBJ2-3; 7 bases match TRBD2. The junction had 10 bases not matched to a gene; V was cut back by 9 bases and J by 4 bases. Germline CDR1 ENHRY, CDR2 SYGVKD. The CDR3 totals 14 residues. The CDR3 loop is CAIGSGSVADTQYF. In DNA form, the CDR3 reads TGTGCCATTGGTAGCGGGTCGGTGGCAGATACGCAGTATTTT.

This chain uses TRBV19 with TRBJ1-5; D might be TRBD1 (5 bases). Germline CDR1 reads LNHDA; CDR2 reads SQIVND (reference sequence). Trimming removed 6 bases at V and 2 bases at J, with 14 bases between. The CDR3 extends over 15 amino acids. As DNA, the CDR3 is TGTGCCAGTAGGCCCCGGGGCAACGGCAATCAGCCCCAGCATTTT. As protein: CASRPRGNGNQPQHF.

A few counts support this clonotype. The chain joins TRBV6-1 to TRBJ1-1; 8 nucleotides match TRBD1. Germline V gene data show CDR1 as MNHNS and CDR2 as SASEGT. With V trimmed by 4 bases and J by 1 base, 5 bases remained unmatched. CDR3 length: 15 amino acids. CDR3 residues: CASSVQGAPNTEAFF. The CDR3, as DNA: TGTGCCAGCAGTGTCCAGGGGGCGCCGAACACTGAAGCTTTCTTT.

This chain links TRBV12-3 or TRBV12-4 with TRBJ1-1; D perhaps matches TRBD1 (6 bases). V was trimmed by 6 bases and J by 0 bases, leaving 8 bases between them. This CDR3 has 13 amino acids. The CDR3 reads CASRRDMNTEAFF. The CDR3 DNA follows: TGTGCCAGCAGGAGGGACATGAACACTGAAGCTTTCTTT.

V and J are TRBV20-1 and TRBJ2-5; D call uncertain. CDR3 length: 11 residues. The germline V gene has CDR1 DFQATT and CDR2 SNEGSKA (reference sequence). V was pared by 6 bases and J by 4 bases, with 9 bases between. The CDR3 reads CSAWAGETQYF. The CDR3 DNA reads as TGCAGTGCGTGGGCAGGAGAGACCCAGTACTTC.